A single TCR beta chain is shown here with its context. What antigen it recognizes has not been identified. Base-call qualities are not available, and no considerably larger clone is one nucleotide away. This sample stems from a study of EBV T-cell therapy then PD-1 blockade in nasopharyngeal carcinoma (dated by TCRdb to the early 2020s). Read against the paper, the sample's time point label means: 266 days after commencement of treatment, after nivolumab therapy. The treatment or condition label, read with the paper, signifies: AdE1-LMPpoly-expanded autologous EBV-specific T-cell therapy followed by anti-PD-1 nivolumab. The Qiagen DNeasy Kit was used to extract genomic DNA from the sorted cells. TCR beta chain deep sequencing was performed on the immunoSEQ platform. The paper's data handling went like this. The immunoSEQ Analyzer software was used to analyze the repertoire data. The clones in this table, taken by TCRdb from immuneACCESS, are in-frame only. Not every clone is retained; where verified, under half of the shortfall comes from an unresolved V gene, and the cause of the rest is unknown. V and J calls and clone size are those listed in that table; D and trimming were worked out from the DNA. The sample table holds fewer than 25,000 clones, of which around four fifths were seen once. The ten most abundant clones make up 30% to 35% of the sample.

The sequences come from CD8+ T cells from blood, collected around day 240 from a patient whose treatment included autologous EBV-specific T cells and nivolumab. The receptor's source is a man between 40 and 49 years old with nasopharyngeal carcinoma.

The CDR3 here reads CAAVGTGDSSPLHF. The DNA reads as follows: TGTGCCGCAGTCGGGACAGGGGACAGTTCACCCCTCCACTTT. The chain joins TRBV2 to TRBJ1-6; the central 10 bases match TRBD1. Compared with germline, V lacks 11 bases and J lacks 9 bases; bases without a gene match: 10. The germline V gene yields SNHLY for CDR1 and FYNNEI for CDR2. Including the terminal cysteine and phenylalanine, the CDR3 comprises 14 residues. The CDR3 DNA has 42 bases and is translated from base 1.